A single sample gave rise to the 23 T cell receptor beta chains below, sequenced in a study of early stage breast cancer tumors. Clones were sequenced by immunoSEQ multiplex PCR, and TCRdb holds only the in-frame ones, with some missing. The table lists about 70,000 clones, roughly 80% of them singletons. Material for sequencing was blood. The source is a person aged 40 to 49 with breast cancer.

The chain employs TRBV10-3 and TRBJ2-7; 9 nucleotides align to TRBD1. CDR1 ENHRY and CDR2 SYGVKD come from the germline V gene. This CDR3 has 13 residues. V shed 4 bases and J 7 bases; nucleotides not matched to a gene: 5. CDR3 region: CAISATGGVEQYF. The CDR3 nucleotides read TGTGCCATCAGTGCGACAGGGGGGGTTGAGCAGTACTTC.

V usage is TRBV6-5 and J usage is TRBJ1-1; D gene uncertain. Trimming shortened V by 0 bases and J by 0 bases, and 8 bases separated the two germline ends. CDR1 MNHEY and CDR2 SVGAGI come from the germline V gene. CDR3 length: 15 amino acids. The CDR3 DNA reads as TGTGCCAGCAGTTACTCGTACCAGCTGAACACTGAAGCTTTCTTT. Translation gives CASSYSYQLNTEAFF.

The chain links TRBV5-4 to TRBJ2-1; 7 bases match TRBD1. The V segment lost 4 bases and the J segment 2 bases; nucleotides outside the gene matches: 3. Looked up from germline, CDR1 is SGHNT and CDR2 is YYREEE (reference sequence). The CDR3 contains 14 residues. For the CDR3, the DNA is TGTGCCAGCAGCCAGGGACAGACCTACAATGAGCAGTTCTTC. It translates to CASSQGQTYNEQFF.

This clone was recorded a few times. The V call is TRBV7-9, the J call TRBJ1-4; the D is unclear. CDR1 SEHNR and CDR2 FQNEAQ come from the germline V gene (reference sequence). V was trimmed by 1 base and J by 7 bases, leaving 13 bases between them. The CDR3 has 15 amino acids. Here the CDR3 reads CASSLVSKGGEKLFF. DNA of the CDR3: TGTGCCAGCAGCTTAGTCTCCAAGGGAGGTGAAAAACTGTTTTTT.

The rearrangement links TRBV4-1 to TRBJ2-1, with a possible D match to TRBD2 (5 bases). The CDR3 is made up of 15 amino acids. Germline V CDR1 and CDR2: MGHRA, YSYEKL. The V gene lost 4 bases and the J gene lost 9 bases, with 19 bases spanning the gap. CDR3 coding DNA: TGCGCCAGCAGCCCCGGACTCATCCTGACCGGTGAGCAGTTCTTC. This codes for CASSPGLILTGEQFF.

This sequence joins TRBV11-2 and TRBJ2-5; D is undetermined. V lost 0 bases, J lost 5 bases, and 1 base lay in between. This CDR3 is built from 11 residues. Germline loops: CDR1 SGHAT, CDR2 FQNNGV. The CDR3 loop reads CASSLDETQYF. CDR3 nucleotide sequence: TGTGCCAGCAGCTTAGATGAGACCCAGTACTTC.

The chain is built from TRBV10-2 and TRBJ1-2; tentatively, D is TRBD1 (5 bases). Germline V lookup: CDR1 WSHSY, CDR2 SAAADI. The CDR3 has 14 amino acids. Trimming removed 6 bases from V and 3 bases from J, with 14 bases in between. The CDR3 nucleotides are TGCGCCAGCAGAGAAAGCGGGGCCGACTATGGCTACACCTTC. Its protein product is CASRESGADYGYTF.

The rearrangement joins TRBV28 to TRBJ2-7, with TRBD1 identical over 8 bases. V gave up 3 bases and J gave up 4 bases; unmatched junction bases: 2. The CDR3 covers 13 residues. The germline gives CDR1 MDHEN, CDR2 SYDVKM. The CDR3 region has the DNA TGTGCCAGCAGTTTCCAGGGGGCATACGAGCAGTACTTC. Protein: CASSFQGAYEQYF.

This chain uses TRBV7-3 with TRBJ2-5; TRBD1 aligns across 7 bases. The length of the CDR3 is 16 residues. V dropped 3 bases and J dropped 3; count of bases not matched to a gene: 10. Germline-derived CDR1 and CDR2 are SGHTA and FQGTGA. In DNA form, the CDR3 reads TGTGCCAGCAGCTTTTCCCCCGGGACAGTCGAAGAGACCCAGTACTTC. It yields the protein CASSFSPGTVEETQYF. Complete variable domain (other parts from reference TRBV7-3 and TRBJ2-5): GAGVSQTPSNKVTEKGKYVELRCDPISGHTALYWYRQSLGQGPEFLIYFQGTGAADDSGLPNDRFFAVRPEGSVSTLKIQRTERGDSAVYLCASSFSPGTVEETQYFGPGTRLLVL.

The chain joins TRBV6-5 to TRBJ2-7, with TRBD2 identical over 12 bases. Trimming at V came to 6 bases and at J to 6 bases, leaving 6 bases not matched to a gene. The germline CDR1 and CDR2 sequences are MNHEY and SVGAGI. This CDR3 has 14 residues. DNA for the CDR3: TGTGCCAGCAGCAACGGACTAGCGGGGAGCGAGCAGTACTTC. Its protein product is CASSNGLAGSEQYF.

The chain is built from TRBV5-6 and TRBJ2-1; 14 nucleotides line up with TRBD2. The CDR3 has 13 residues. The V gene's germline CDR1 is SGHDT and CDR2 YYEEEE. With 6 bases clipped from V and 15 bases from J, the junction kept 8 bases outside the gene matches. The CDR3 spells CASNLGLAGAGFF. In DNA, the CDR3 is TGTGCCAGCAACCTGGGACTAGCGGGAGCGGGGTTCTTC.

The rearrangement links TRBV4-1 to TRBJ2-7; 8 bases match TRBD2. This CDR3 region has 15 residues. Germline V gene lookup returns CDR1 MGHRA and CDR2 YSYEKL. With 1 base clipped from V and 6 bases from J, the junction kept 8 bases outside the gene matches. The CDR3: CASSQVQRERSEQYF. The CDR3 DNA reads TGCGCCAGCAGCCAAGTTCAGCGGGAGCGAAGCGAGCAGTACTTC.

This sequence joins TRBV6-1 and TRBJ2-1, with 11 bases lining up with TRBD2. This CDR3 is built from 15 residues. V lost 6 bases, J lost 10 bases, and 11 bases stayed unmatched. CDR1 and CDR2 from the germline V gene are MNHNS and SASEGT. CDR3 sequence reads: CASRAGTSGYLEQFF. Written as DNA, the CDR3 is TGTGCCAGCAGAGCCGGGACTAGCGGCTACTTGGAGCAGTTCTTC.

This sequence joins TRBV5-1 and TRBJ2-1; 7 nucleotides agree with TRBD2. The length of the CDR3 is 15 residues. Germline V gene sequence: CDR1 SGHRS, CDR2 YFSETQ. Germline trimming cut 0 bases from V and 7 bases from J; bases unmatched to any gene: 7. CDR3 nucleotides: TGCGCCAGCAGCTTGGGGAGAGAAGCGGGAAATGAGCAGTTCTTC. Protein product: CASSLGREAGNEQFF.

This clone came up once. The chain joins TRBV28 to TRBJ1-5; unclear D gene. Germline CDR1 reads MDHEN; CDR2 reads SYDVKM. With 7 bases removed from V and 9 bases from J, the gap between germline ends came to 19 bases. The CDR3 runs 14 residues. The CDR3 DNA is TGTGCCAGCAAAGGCGGGCGGAGTGTTCGGCCCCAGCATTTT. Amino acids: CASKGGRSVRPQHF.

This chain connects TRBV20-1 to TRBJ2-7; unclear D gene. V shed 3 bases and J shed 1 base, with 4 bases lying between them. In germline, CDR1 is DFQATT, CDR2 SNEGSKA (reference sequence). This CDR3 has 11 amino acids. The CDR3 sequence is CSARRSYEQYF. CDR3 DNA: TGCAGTGCTAGGAGGTCCTACGAGCAGTACTTC.

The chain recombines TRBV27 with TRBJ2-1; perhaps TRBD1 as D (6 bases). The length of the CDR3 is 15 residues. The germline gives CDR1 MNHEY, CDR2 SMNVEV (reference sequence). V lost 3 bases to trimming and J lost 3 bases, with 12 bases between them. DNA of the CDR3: TGTGCCAGCAGTTTTTCCGGGACAAACTACAATGAGCAGTTCTTC. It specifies CASSFSGTNYNEQFF.

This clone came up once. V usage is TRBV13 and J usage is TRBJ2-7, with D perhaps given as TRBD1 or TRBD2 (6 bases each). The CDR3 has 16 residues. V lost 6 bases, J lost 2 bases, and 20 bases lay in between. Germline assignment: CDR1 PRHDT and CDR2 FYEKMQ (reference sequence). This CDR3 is CASSPGTSRGPYEQYF. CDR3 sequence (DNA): TGTGCCAGCAGTCCCGGAACCTCTCGGGGGCCCTACGAGCAGTACTTC.

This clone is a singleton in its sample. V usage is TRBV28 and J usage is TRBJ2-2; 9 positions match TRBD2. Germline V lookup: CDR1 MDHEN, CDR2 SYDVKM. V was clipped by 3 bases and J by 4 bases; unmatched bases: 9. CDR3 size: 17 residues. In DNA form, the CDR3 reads TGTGCCAGCAGTTTGGGCGCGGGAGGGCCTGGCACCGGGGAGCTGTTTTTT. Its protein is CASSLGAGGPGTGELFF. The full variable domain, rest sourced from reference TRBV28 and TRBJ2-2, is DVKVTQSSRYLVKRTGEKVFLECVQDMDHENMFWYRQDPGLGLRLIYFSYDVKMKEKGDIPEGYSVSREKKERFSLILESASTNQTSMYLCASSLGAGGPGTGELFFGEGSRLTVL.

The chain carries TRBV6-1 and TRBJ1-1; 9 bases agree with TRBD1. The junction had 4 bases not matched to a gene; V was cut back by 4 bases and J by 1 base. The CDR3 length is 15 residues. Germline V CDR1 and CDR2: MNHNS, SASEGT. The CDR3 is CASSGTGGANTEAFF. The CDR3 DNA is TGTGCCAGCAGTGGTACAGGGGGCGCGAACACTGAAGCTTTCTTT.

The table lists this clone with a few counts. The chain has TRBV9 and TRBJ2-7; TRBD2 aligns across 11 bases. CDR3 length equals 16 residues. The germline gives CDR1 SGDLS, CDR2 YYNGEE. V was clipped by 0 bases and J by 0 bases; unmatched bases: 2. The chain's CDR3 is CASSVGSGGASYEQYF. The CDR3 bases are TGTGCCAGCAGCGTAGGTAGCGGGGGGGCCTCCTACGAGCAGTACTTC.

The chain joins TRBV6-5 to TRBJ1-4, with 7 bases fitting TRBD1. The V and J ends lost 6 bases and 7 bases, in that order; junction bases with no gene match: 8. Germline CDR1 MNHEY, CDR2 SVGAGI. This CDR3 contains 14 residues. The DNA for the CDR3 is TGTGCCAGCAGACCGACAGGGCGCGGTGAAAAACTGTTTTTT. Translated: CASRPTGRGEKLFF.

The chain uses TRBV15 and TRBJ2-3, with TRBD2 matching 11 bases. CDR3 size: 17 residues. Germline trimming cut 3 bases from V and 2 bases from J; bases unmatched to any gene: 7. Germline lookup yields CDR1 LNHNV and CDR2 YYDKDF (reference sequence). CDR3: CATSRGGTSGTTDTQYF. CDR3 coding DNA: TGTGCCACCAGCAGGGGCGGGACTAGCGGAACCACAGATACGCAGTATTTT.